These 13 T cell receptor beta chains share one sample of origin, sequenced in a study of blood T cells in healthy people across ages. Through a sample-barcoded 5' primer and a J-beta primer mix, a second PCR was run for about 6 to 11 cycles. TCRdb recomputed calls from the 5' RACE reads with MiXCR, one row per CDR3 protein. The sample has roughly 1.7 million distinct CDR3 sequences, around 35% seen once. The sequenced sample was blood. The receptors shown here come from a woman aged 25-40 years in good health.

The J gene is TRBJ2-3, the V gene TRBV3-1, with 11 bases lining up with TRBD2. The CDR3 consists of 16 residues. CDR1 and CDR2 (germline): LGHDT, YNNKEL (reference sequence). V lost 4 bases, J lost 6 bases, and 9 bases stayed unmatched. This chain's CDR3 is CASSPGIAGGLDTQYF. The CDR3 DNA sequence: TGTGCCAGCAGCCCCGGGATAGCGGGAGGGTTGGATACGCAGTATTTT.

This clonotype was counted only a few times. The CDR3 DNA reads TGTGCCAGCAGCCTACCGAGGGCAGGGTCCTTCACCTACGAGCAGTACTTC. Its translation: CASSLPRAGSFTYEQYF. This chain links TRBV7-9 with TRBJ2-7; tentatively, D is TRBD1 or TRBD2 (5 bases each). CDR1 SEHNR and CDR2 FQNEAQ come from the germline V gene (reference sequence). Trimming cost V 5 bases and J 2 bases, with 22 bases left between them. This CDR3 has 17 residues. Full variable domain (remainder filled in from reference TRBV7-9 and TRBJ2-7): DTGVSQNPRHKITKRGQNVTFRCDPISEHNRLYWYRQTLGQGPEFLTYFQNEAQLEKSRLLSDRFSAERPKGSFSTLEIQRTEQGDSAMYLCASSLPRAGSFTYEQYFGPGTRLTVT.

The chain employs TRBV6-1 and TRBJ1-2, with no clear D. Trimming removed 6 bases from V and 2 bases from J, with 16 bases in between. CDR3 length: 15 amino acids. Germline loops: CDR1 MNHNS, CDR2 SASEGT. The CDR3 coding sequence is TGTGCCAGCAGGCGGGAATTGGAACAGAACTATGGCTACACCTTC. Amino acids: CASRRELEQNYGYTF.

In nucleotides, the CDR3 is TGTGCCAGCAGCGTATCCACTTTCACAGATACGCAGTATTTT. Its translation: CASSVSTFTDTQYF. The chain combines TRBV9 with TRBJ2-3; no clear D. CDR1 is SGDLS and CDR2 is YYNGEE in the germline V gene. Trimming shortened V by 1 base and J by 2 bases, and 8 bases separated the two germline ends. The CDR3 length is 14 residues.

This clonotype was counted between two and nine times. The V gene is TRBV3-1, the J gene TRBJ2-1, with TRBD2 identical over 14 bases. The V and J ends lost 6 bases and 9 bases, in that order; junction bases with no gene match: 7. CDR1 and CDR2 from the germline V gene are LGHDT and YNNKEL (reference sequence). This CDR3 is 15 amino acids long. The CDR3 here is CASSLSGLAGVEQFF. DNA for the CDR3: TGTGCCAGCAGTCTATCGGGACTAGCGGGAGTTGAGCAGTTCTTC.

This clonotype showed up just a few times. This chain links TRBV20-1 with TRBJ2-3; D not certain. Germline-derived CDR1 and CDR2 are DFQATT and SNEGSKA (reference sequence). This CDR3 is 15 amino acids long. Between the trimmed V and J ends, which lost 0 bases and 3 bases, there was a span of 13 bases. CDR3 bases: TGCAGTGCTAGAGATCCCTTCGATCGAACAGATACGCAGTATTTT. As protein: CSARDPFDRTDTQYF.

The chain recombines TRBV30 with TRBJ1-2, with a possible D match to TRBD1 (6 bases). Looked up from germline, CDR1 is GTSNPN and CDR2 is SVGIG (reference sequence). The CDR3 runs 14 residues. With 0 bases removed from V and 7 bases from J, the gap between germline ends came to 15 bases. The CDR3 sequence is CAWSVSGVGSGYTF. For the CDR3, the DNA is TGTGCCTGGAGTGTATCAGGGGTCGGGTCTGGCTACACCTTC.

This clonotype was picked up many times. V and J are TRBV5-1 and TRBJ2-1; the match to TRBD2 covers 8 bases. This CDR3 has 16 residues. CDR1 SGHRS and CDR2 YFSETQ come from the germline V gene. V dropped 0 bases and J dropped 2; count of bases not matched to a gene: 4. CDR3 nucleotides: TGCGCCAGCAGCTTGGATCGCGGGGGGACCTACAATGAGCAGTTCTTC. Translation gives CASSLDRGGTYNEQFF.

This clonotype was seen more than once but under ten times. The V and J genes are TRBV28 and TRBJ1-2; D uncertain. The CDR3 totals 13 residues. V lost 3 bases to trimming and J lost 7 bases, with 12 bases between them. Germline loops: CDR1 MDHEN, CDR2 SYDVKM. CDR3 sequence (DNA): TGTGCCAGCAGTTTTCCAGTTATGGCTGGCTACACCTTC. This codes for CASSFPVMAGYTF.

This sequence joins TRBV2 and TRBJ1-1; 7 bases are shared with TRBD1. Looked up from germline, CDR1 is SNHLY and CDR2 is FYNNEI. This CDR3 contains 13 residues. V gave up 2 bases and J gave up 8 bases; unmatched junction bases: 5. The CDR3 DNA reads as TGTGCCAGCAGTGAAATGACAGGGTTCGAAGCTTTCTTT. Translation gives CASSEMTGFEAFF.

This clonotype was seen only once. This sequence may be a read error, since a much larger clone differs from it by one base. The chain combines TRBV7-2 with TRBJ2-3, with 8 bases fitting TRBD1. This CDR3 comprises 16 residues. With 7 bases clipped from V and 1 base from J, the junction kept 10 bases outside the gene matches. Germline V gene lookup returns CDR1 SGHTA and CDR2 FQGNSA. CDR3 sequence reads: CASNRRDRRRTDTQYF. CDR3 sequence (DNA): TGTGCCAGCAACCGCCGGGACAGGCGCCGCACAGATACGCAGTATTTT.

The chain employs TRBV12-3 or TRBV12-4 and TRBJ2-1; 7 bases align to TRBD2. With V trimmed by 9 bases and J by 6 bases, 14 bases remained unmatched. There are 15 residues in the CDR3. Here the CDR3 DNA reads TGTGCCAGTAGCGATTTGGGACTACCCCGCAATGAGCAGTTCTTC. It translates to CASSDLGLPRNEQFF.

The sample holds one count of this clonotype. A junction end diverges from the germline sequence, so it may reflect a read error. The V call is TRBV5-1, the J call TRBJ2-1; D may correspond to TRBD1 or TRBD2 (5 bases each). Germline CDR1 SGHRS, CDR2 YFSETQ. The CDR3 is made up of 14 amino acids. In nucleotides, the CDR3 is TGCGCCAGCAGCGAGGGGATCAAAGGTGACGAGCAGGACTTC. Translating gives CASSEGIKGDEQDF.